This T cell receptor (beta chain) is from a study of cytomegalovirus exposure and HLA in healthy donors (dated by TCRdb to about 2017). Describing the broader study: An earlier analysis of roughly 500 of the donors reported approximately 260 Gb of sequence data and 90 million to 120 million unique TCR beta sequences obtained from some 200 million T cells. An early release that covered fewer than 800 HLA-typed donors contained 250 to 350 gigabases of sequencing data and tens of millions of unique TCR sequences. Of the 300 to 500 genotyped donors, 75% to 85% were placed in the genetic ancestry cluster associated with self-reported Caucasian donors. The study was designed to test whether signatures of past pathogen exposure could be identified by cataloging public T cell receptors. The study used immunosequencing to profile the T cell repertoires of 670 or so subjects and linked those repertoires to cytomegalovirus serostatus. In addition to the first cohort of roughly 670 subjects, a separate validation cohort of 130 or so different subjects was used. The study combined high-throughput TCR immunosequencing, statistical association of individual TCRs with disease status, and machine learning to predict cytomegalovirus infection status. A later analysis re-analyzed previously published TCR beta repertoires from approximately 670 donors and added high-resolution HLA genotyping to study TCR occurrence patterns. Rather than using new phenotypic data, the later analysis identified candidate immune exposures from TCR beta sequences and from how often those sequences occurred across donors. To decide whether each TCR beta V gene segment behaved as functional or pseudogenic, an earlier analysis of some 600 of the donors relied on high-throughput TCR beta sequencing. Donor age, sex, ethnicity and CMV serostatus were compiled together with the repertoire data. A later genetic analysis used genome-wide SNP genotypes for about 55% of the 666 donors, treating that subset as a discovery cohort. Every repertoire in the discovery cohort had been generated on one and the same sequencing platform. Both class I and class II loci were covered by HLA typing, at four-digit resolution. The number of donors typed differed by locus, with roughly 629-640 for A, B, C, DRB1 and DQB1, roughly 520 for DQA1, nearly 610 for DPA1, and around 430 for DPB1. Several DR-DQ haplotypes were treated as single units for association and clustering because of strong linkage in the cohort. Among about 390 genotyped donors of the cohort, an average of roughly 240,000 unique TCR beta nucleotide sequences were sequenced per donor, about a sixth of them non-productive. On the study overall, not on this receptor specifically: In this cohort, only TCR beta chains were sequenced, and detectable features were limited by the absence of alpha or paired-chain data. A later analysis associated 15,000 or so TCR beta sequences with specific HLA alleles at a false discovery rate of 0.05. A later analysis found that HLA-associated TCR beta chains were more clonally expanded and had lower generation probabilities than equally common non-associated chains. A further reported finding was that TCR beta sequences accurately predicted the HLA-A and HLA-B alleles for most subjects in the first cohort. A cluster of highly shared sequence variants was judged likely to be a technical artifact of the sequencing pipeline. The authors suggested that the approach could potentially be generalized to other disease states and immunological phenotypes. For the cohort, immune exposure information was limited to CMV serostatus. A few of the identified cytomegalovirus-associated TCR beta chains were confirmed in vitro to be specific for cytomegalovirus antigens. When HLA alleles, especially DR and DQ, strongly co-occurred, TCR associations were difficult to assign to individual alleles. V-gene and J-gene trimming of TCR beta chains was associated with a missense DCLRE1C variant in a later genetic analysis, and the association was replicated in an independent cohort. In a later analysis, several top co-occurrence clusters were reported to appear linked to parvovirus B19, influenza, CMV and Epstein-Barr virus. Some IMGT-functional V segments, including TRBV6-2 and TRBV6-3, could not be distinguished by the 87-base-pair reads and were therefore excluded. HLA typing was unavailable for some donors at each locus, so association tests used only the typed subset. In a later analysis, TCR association rates were found to vary across HLA loci, with the most associated TCRs seen for DRB1 alleles and the fewest for HLA-C alleles. The classifier was reported to diagnose cytomegalovirus status with high specificity and sensitivity in both the original and validation cohorts. In an earlier analysis of some 500 of the donors, most TCR beta V segments were observed in productive rearrangements about 87% or about 30% of the time, broadly matching IMGT annotations. The presence/absence analyses assumed that sequencing depth was roughly uniform across donors, and that assumption may not be true. According to a later genetic analysis, donors in an Asian-associated ancestry cluster had fewer N-insertions in productive TCRs than the roughly 700-donor mean. A later analysis found that most CMV-associated TCR beta chains appeared HLA-restricted, with HLA associations seemingly driven largely by CMV exposure. Approximately 18 rarely observed V segments, including chromosome 9 orphons, were excluded from the earlier analysis of approximately 500 of the donors because counts were too low. While some public TCRs were present in many individuals, most TCR sequences turned up only very rarely across donors. The study listed 150 to 200 TCR beta chains as associated with cytomegalovirus. Linkage disequilibrium might explain the correlated functional status among segregating V segments, but an unknown experimental factor could not be excluded.

Preparation of the library involved the immunoSEQ multiplex PCR assay. For the multiplex PCR, a mixture combining 60 forward primers for TCR Vbeta segments and 13 reverse primers for TCR Jbeta segments was used. Amplification of the CDR3 region of rearranged TCR beta genes was performed with a multiplex PCR assay on genomic DNA. The amplified TCR beta libraries were sequenced on the Illumina HiSeq System as 87-base-pair reads. As for the original processing: A later analysis counted some 74 million unique TCR beta chains across the 650 to 700 repertoires, and roughly 9.9 million of these chains were shared by at least two donors. Raw reads were error-corrected and collapsed into unique sequences by a nearest-neighbor algorithm in which closely related sequences were merged to remove PCR and sequencing errors. CDR3 sequences were aligned to IMGT reference sequences to assign V, D and J gene segments. For a sequence to be retained, a match of at least six nucleotides was required to both a V gene segment and a J gene segment. Rearrangements were classified as productive when the CDR3 lacked stop codons and remained in frame with V and J, and all other rearrangements were classified as non-productive. Following IMGT convention, CDR3 was defined as the stretch from the second conserved V-encoded cysteine to the conserved J-encoded phenylalanine. The earlier analysis of 587 of the donors excluded sequences that lacked an unambiguous match to a single V gene segment. In an earlier analysis of approximately 500 of the donors, a V segment was called functional when productive rearrangements were above 56.7%, and segregating when the standard deviation between donors exceeded 5%. To diagnose cytomegalovirus status from the catalog of TCR beta chain sequences, a statistical classification framework was built. A later analysis assigned V and J genes by comparing TCR nucleotide sequences with IMGT/GENE-DB human TR gene sequences. In a later analysis, CDR3 sequences and most-parsimonious VDJ recombination scenarios were assigned using the TCRdist pipeline. In a later analysis, each TCR beta chain was defined by its CDR3 amino acid sequence together with its V-gene family, and reads lacking a unique V-gene family were excluded. A later analysis removed several hundred highly shared, low-generation-probability nucleotide sequences to deal with suspected cross-contamination and a sequencing artifact. In a later analysis, a clonal expansion index for each public chain was calculated from normalized within-repertoire ranks of inferred template counts. In a later analysis, generation probabilities were computed with a VDJ recombination model fitted to out-of-frame rearrangements, and the resulting probabilities were checked against IGoR. In a later analysis, hypergeometric tests were used to score TCR-TCR, TCR-HLA and TCR-CMV co-occurrence, with a repertoire-size bias correction applied to TCR pairs. A later analysis estimated false discovery rates by permuting HLA or CMV assignments 20 times. In a later analysis, co-occurring TCRs were grouped with DBSCAN, and TCRdist sequence similarity was added when clustering was performed within HLA-allele-positive subsets. Repertoires with fewer than 30,000 or more than 120,000 public chains were left out of co-occurrence clustering, as were about 5 repertoires with anomalous nucleotide sharing. The table was pulled from immuneACCESS by TCRdb, which kept in-frame rearrangements only. Such tables lose some clones; where checked, under half of the loss comes from unresolved V genes, and the rest has no known cause. V and J calls plus clone size are reproduced from that table; the DNA served to infer D and trimming. The sample's own table lists more than 200,000 clones. The leading ten clones occupy roughly 0.89% of the sample.

The cohort was made up of approximately 670 healthy bone marrow donors. At the time of sampling, every cohort member was nominally healthy, though immune exposures that went unrecorded were likely present. The donor was CMV seropositive and belonged to the group of 250 to 300 seropositive cohort members. Every donor gave a peripheral blood sample, and the peripheral blood mononuclear cells from that sample were used for TCR beta sequencing. Genomic DNA extraction from the blood cell samples was performed with the Qiagen DNeasy Blood Extraction Kit. The germline V gene encodes CDR1 SGHAT and CDR2 FQNNGV. The CDR3 sequence holds 14 residues, the cysteine and phenylalanine included. Only the CDR3 part of the read is kept: 42 bases, read in frame from the first base. V is shortened by 5 bases, J by 10 bases, and the region joining them spans 17 bases. As concerns this clone: Its antigen has not been determined.

The rearranged segments are TRBV11-2 and TRBJ1-4; the D region possibly corresponds to TRBD1 (5 bases align). The sequence came from a young woman in good health and CMV-seropositive. Sequencing was carried out using PBMCs. The CDR3 region has the sequence CASSPGAREAKLFF. The nucleotides read TGTGCCAGCAGCCCCGGGGCCCGGGAGGCAAAACTGTTTTTT.